This TCR beta chain emerged from a study of blood T cell repertoires in COVID-19. Study as a whole: Researchers got acute and convalescent COVID-19 samples from the United States, Italy and Spain.

Method: immunoSEQ multiplex PCR; TCRdb's copy keeps in-frame clones and lacks some. This sample has 45,000 to 50,000 clones, with roughly nine tenths found just once. The specimen sequenced was peripheral blood. The clonotype originates from a human donor in a cohort sampled during active COVID-19.

The CDR3: CASSSQRGADTQYF. The CDR3 nucleotides read TGCGCCAGCAGCTCCCAGCGGGGTGCCGATACGCAGTATTTT. This chain uses TRBV5-1 with TRBJ2-3; TRBD2 aligns across 7 bases. The V and J ends lost 3 bases and 6 bases, in that order; junction bases with no gene match: 7. Germline CDR1 is SGHRS and CDR2 is YFSETQ. The length of the CDR3 is 14 residues.